These 9 T cell receptor beta chains originate from one sample sequenced in a study of T cell repertoires in breast cancer. Primers covering all TCR V genes were used in emulsion RT-PCR on CD8+ T cells. A second nested PCR with blocking oligonucleotides suppressed unpaired genes. MiXCR was run by TCRdb on the emulsion pairing reads, yielding one entry per CDR3 protein. The sample records nearly 40,000 distinct CDR3 sequences, roughly 44% being singletons. The sample taken for sequencing was CD8+ T cells. These receptors were collected from a pool of human donors with breast cancer or a healthy control (not recorded which).

This clonotype qualifies as medium-sized. This sequence joins TRBV11-3 and TRBJ1-1; D call uncertain. Trimming stripped 5 bases from V and 2 bases from J, with 9 bases between. This CDR3 contains 13 residues. CDR1 and CDR2 (germline): SGHNT, YENEEA. This chain's CDR3 is CASSPGLNTEAFF. CDR3 nucleotide sequence: TGTGCCAGCAGCCCGGGCCTTAACACTGAAGCTTTCTTT.

The chain has TRBV7-6 and TRBJ2-3, with 11 bases that match TRBD2. V shed 5 bases and J 9 bases; nucleotides not matched to a gene: 4. Germline CDR1 is SGHVS and CDR2 is FNYEAQ. The CDR3 spans 13 residues. The CDR3 spells CASSPGLAVTQYF. DNA of the CDR3: TGTGCCAGCAGCCCGGGACTAGCGGTAACGCAGTATTTT.

This clonotype was detected only a few times. The gene calls are TRBV7-6 and TRBJ2-5; D is possibly TRBD1 or TRBD2 (5 bases each). From germline, CDR1 is SGHVS and CDR2 FNYEAQ. The CDR3 has 13 residues. V lost 7 bases, J lost 4 bases, and 13 bases lay in between. The CDR3: CASTPLGAETQYF. The CDR3 bases are TGTGCCAGCACTCCCCTCGGGGCAGAGACCCAGTACTTC.

This clonotype has only a few counts. The V gene is TRBV6-1, the J gene TRBJ2-6; maybe TRBD1 (5 bases). CDR1 is MNHNS and CDR2 is SASEGT in the germline V gene. The CDR3 runs 22 residues. Trimming shortened V by 3 bases and J by 2 bases, and 29 bases separated the two germline ends. The CDR3 loop reads CASSERQLGIYGVSTGANVLTF. CDR3 DNA: TGTGCCAGCAGTGAGCGACAGTTAGGGATTTACGGAGTTTCTACTGGGGCCAACGTCCTGACTTTC.

This sequence joins TRBV5-1 and TRBJ2-6; either TRBD1 or TRBD2 may fit D (6 bases each). In germline, CDR1 is SGHRS, CDR2 YFSETQ. Between the trimmed V and J ends, which lost 5 bases and 1 base, there was a span of 19 bases. The CDR3 length is 18 residues. CDR3 amino acids: CASRFTEGGGSGANVLTF. The CDR3 DNA sequence: TGCGCCAGCAGGTTTACAGAGGGGGGTGGTTCTGGGGCCAACGTCCTGACTTTC.

The V call is TRBV20-1, the J call TRBJ2-2, with a weak D call TRBD2 (5 bases). V was shortened by 3 bases and J by 5 bases, with 16 bases between the two germline ends. CDR3 length equals 15 residues. Per germline, CDR1 DFQATT and CDR2 SNEGSKA (reference sequence). The CDR3 spells CSASVLNGKTGELFF. CDR3 coding DNA: TGCAGTGCTAGCGTCCTTAACGGGAAGACCGGGGAGCTGTTTTTT.

Many counts were recorded for this clonotype. The chain couples TRBV7-9 to TRBJ2-3, with D maybe TRBD2 (6 bases). V was clipped by 5 bases and J by 4 bases, with 13 bases between them. The CDR3 totals 14 residues. Germline values: CDR1 SEHNR, CDR2 FQNEAQ (reference sequence). The CDR3 bases are TGTGCCAGCAGCCCAATGGGGGGACCAGATACGCAGTATTTT. This sequence encodes CASSPMGGPDTQYF.

The V and J genes are TRBV12-3 or TRBV12-4 and TRBJ1-5; D unclear. Trimming pared 0 bases from V and 6 bases from J, leaving 6 bases between. The CDR3 extends over 13 amino acids. Written as DNA, the CDR3 is TGTGCCAGCAGTTTAGCTCTTGGTCAGCCCCAGCATTTT. This codes for CASSLALGQPQHF.

The DNA of the CDR3 is TGTGCCTGGAGTGTACGACTCTTAAACTATGGCTACACCTTC. Its translation is CAWSVRLLNYGYTF. The V and J genes are TRBV30 and TRBJ1-2, with unresolved D. CDR1 and CDR2 (germline): GTSNPN, SVGIG (reference sequence). The V end lost 0 bases, the J end lost 2 bases, and 10 bases lay between the germline ends. CDR3 length: 14 residues.